Detailed here is one TCR beta chain. Germline assignment: CDR1 SEHNR and CDR2 FQNEAQ (reference sequence). This CDR3 is 16 amino acids long. Trimming stripped 1 base from V and 2 bases from J, with 11 bases between. Every donor was a healthy person donating bone marrow. Unrecorded immune exposure was likely among donors, who were nominally healthy when sampled. The sample belongs to a study of cytomegalovirus exposure and HLA in healthy donors. The PCR ran on 60 Vbeta and 13 Jbeta primers. The method was immunoSEQ multiplex PCR; TCRdb's version includes in-frame clones alone and lacks a portion of them. The table includes around 180,000 clones, about four fifths detected once.

Sequencing input: PBMCs. The source is a boy aged 5-17 years in good health and CMV-seronegative. The V gene is TRBV7-9, the J gene TRBJ2-2, with D perhaps TRBD1 (5 bases). The CDR3 loop reads CASSLGGHLNTGELFF. CDR3 nucleotides: TGTGCCAGCAGCTTAGGTGGACACCTAAACACCGGGGAGCTGTTTTTT. Full variable domain (outside the CDR3, taken from reference TRBV7-9 and TRBJ2-2): DTGVSQNPRHKITKRGQNVTFRCDPISEHNRLYWYRQTLGQGPEFLTYFQNEAQLEKSRLLSDRFSAERPKGSFSTLEIQRTEQGDSAMYLCASSLGGHLNTGELFFGEGSRLTVL.